Sequencing of this T cell receptor (beta chain) was carried out in a study of blood T cell repertoires in COVID-19. Study-wide background: COVID-19 samples collected from the United States, Italy and Spain covered acute and convalescent phases. Sample material is recorded as cDNA or gDNA derived from T cells, B-cell-depleted T cells, or PBMCs.

In the original workflow: Reference gene primer amplification yielded estimated nucleated cell counts. Only in-frame clones appear in the TCRdb table, and some are missing; sequencing was by immunoSEQ multiplex PCR. V, J and clone size reflect that table, while D and trimming were determined from the DNA. The profile covers some 41,000 clones, with roughly 88% appearing a single time and roughly 10% taken by the ten largest. Germline-derived CDR1 and CDR2 are KGHSH and LQKENI. This CDR3 is 16 amino acids long. With 4 bases clipped from V and 4 bases from J, the junction kept 8 bases outside the gene matches.

The chain couples TRBV18 to TRBJ1-4, with 8 bases fitting TRBD1. The sample consisted of peripheral blood. The receptor's source is a man in his 60s with active COVID-19. CDR3 DNA sequence: TGTGCCAGCTCACACGTGGGGACAGGCAATAATGAAAAACTGTTTTTT. It codes for CASSHVGTGNNEKLFF.